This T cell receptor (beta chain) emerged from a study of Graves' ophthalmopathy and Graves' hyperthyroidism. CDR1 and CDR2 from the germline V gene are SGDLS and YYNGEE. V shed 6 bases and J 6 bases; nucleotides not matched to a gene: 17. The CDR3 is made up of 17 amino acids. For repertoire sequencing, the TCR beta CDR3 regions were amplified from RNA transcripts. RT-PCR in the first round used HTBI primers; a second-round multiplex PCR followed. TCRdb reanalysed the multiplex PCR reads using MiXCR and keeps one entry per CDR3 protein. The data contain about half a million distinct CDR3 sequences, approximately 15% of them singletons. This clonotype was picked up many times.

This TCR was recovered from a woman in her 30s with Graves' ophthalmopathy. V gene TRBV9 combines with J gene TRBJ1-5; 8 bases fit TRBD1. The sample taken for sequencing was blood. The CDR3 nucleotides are TGTGCCAGCATCAGTTGCCGCCGTAGACAGGGGAGTCAGCCCCAGCATTTT. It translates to CASISCRRRQGSQPQHF.